These 3 T cell receptor beta chains came from one sample sequenced in a study of T-cell reconstitution after alpha-beta-depleted transplantation in children. As it was prepared, the TCRbeta library received unique molecular identifiers. TCRdb reprocessed the PCR reads via MiXCR and lists one record per CDR3 protein. The table shows some 350,000 distinct CDR3 sequences, with 15% to 20% occurring only once. The starting material was PBMCs, mostly from graft donor cells, obtained 360 days after TCRalphabeta/CD19-depleted stem cell transplant. Receptors originate from a male patient under 10 years old who had a stem cell transplant for acute lymphoblastic leukemia, so the T cells may come from the graft donor.

In its sample, this clonotype was seen a few times. The chain recombines TRBV12-3 or TRBV12-4 with TRBJ2-3, with D possibly TRBD2 on 7 matching bases. This CDR3 is built from 14 residues. V gave up 2 bases and J gave up 5 bases, with 11 bases separating them. The CDR3 is CASSLRGGGDTQYF. CDR3 nucleotide sequence: TGTGCCAGCAGTTTAAGGGGGGGGGGAGATACGCAGTATTTT.

The gene calls are TRBV4-2 and TRBJ2-4; 8 positions match TRBD2. V trimming: 0 bases; J trimming: 2 bases; junction bases outside the gene matches: 12. Germline-derived CDR1 and CDR2 are LGHNA and YNFKEQ. The CDR3 loop spans 19 amino acids. CDR3 sequence (DNA): TGTGCCAGCAGCCAAGATGTCCTTATAAGCGGGAGTTCCAAAAACATTCAGTACTTC. It translates to CASSQDVLISGSSKNIQYF.

This clonotype was seen more than once but under ten times. The genes are TRBV28 and TRBJ2-7; maybe TRBD2 (6 bases). CDR3 length: 14 residues. Trimming removed 2 bases from V and 1 base from J, with 9 bases in between. CDR1 and CDR2 from the germline V gene are MDHEN and SYDVKM. CDR3 sequence (DNA): TGTGCCAGCAGTTTACTGGAGGGTTCCTACGAGCAGTACTTC. Protein sequence: CASSLLEGSYEQYF.